The text below deals with one T cell receptor beta chain. The data were obtained in a study of blood T cell repertoires in COVID-19. Overall study context: The origin of the acute and convalescent COVID-19 samples was the United States, Italy and Spain.

Methods used by the authors: It was from reference gene primer amplification that nucleated cell counts were estimated. TCRdb's table, derived via immunoSEQ multiplex PCR, lists solely in-frame clones and lacks some. That table is the source of V, J and clone size, and D and trimming were worked out from the DNA. The table includes more than 300,000 clones, roughly 91% detected once. The germline V and J ends were trimmed by 5 bases and 4 bases, with 12 bases remaining between them. From germline, CDR1 is GTSNPN and CDR2 SVGIG (reference sequence). The CDR3 has 14 residues. Sequenced material: PBMCs or T cells enriched from blood (not recorded which). J is TRBJ2-6 and V is TRBV30; D is uncertain. This TCR derives from a woman aged 25 to 39 who had recovered from COVID-19. DNA of the CDR3: TGTGCCTGGGCACAAGACTCGGGGGCCAACGTCCTGACTTTC. The encoded protein is CAWAQDSGANVLTF.